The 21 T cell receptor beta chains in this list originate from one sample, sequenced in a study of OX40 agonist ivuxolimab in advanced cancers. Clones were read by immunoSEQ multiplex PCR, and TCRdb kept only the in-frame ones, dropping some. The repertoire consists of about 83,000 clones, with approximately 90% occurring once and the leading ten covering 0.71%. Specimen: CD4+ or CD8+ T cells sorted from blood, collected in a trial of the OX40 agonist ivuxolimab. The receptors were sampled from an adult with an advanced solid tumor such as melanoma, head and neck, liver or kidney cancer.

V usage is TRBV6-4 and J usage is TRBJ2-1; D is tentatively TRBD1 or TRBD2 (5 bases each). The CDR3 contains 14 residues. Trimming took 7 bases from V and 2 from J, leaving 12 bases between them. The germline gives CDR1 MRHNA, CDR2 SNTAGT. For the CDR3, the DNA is TGTGCCAGCACCCCCAGGGAGACCTACAATGAGCAGTTCTTC. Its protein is CASTPRETYNEQFF.

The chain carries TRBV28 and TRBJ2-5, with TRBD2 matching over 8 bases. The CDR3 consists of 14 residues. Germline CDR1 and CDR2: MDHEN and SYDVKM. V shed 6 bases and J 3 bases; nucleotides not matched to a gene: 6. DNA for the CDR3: TGTGCCAGCAGCTCCGCGGGGGGAAAAGAGACCCAGTACTTC. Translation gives CASSSAGGKETQYF.

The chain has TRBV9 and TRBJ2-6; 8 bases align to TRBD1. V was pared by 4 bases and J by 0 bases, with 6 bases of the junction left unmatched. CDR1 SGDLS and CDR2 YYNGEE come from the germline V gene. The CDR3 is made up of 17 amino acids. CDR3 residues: CASSKWDRSSGANVLTF. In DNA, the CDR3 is TGTGCCAGCAGCAAGTGGGACAGGAGCTCTGGGGCCAACGTCCTGACTTTC.

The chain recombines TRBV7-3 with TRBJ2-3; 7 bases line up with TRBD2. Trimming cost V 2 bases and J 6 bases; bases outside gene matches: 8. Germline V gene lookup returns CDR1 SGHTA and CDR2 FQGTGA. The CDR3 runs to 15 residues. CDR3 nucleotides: TGTGCCAGCAGCTTAGGGCTAGCGGTGCACGATACGCAGTATTTT. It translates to CASSLGLAVHDTQYF. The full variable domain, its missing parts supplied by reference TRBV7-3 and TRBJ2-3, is GAGVSQTPSNKVTEKGKYVELRCDPISGHTALYWYRQSLGQGPEFLIYFQGTGAADDSGLPNDRFFAVRPEGSVSTLKIQRTERGDSAVYLCASSLGLAVHDTQYFGPGTRLTVL.

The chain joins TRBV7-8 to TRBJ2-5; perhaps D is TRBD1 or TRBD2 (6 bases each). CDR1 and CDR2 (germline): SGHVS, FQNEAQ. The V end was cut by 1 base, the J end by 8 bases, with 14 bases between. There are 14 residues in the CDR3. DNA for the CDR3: TGTGCCAGCAGCTTAGGATGGGGGGCGGATACCCAGTACTTC. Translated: CASSLGWGADTQYF.

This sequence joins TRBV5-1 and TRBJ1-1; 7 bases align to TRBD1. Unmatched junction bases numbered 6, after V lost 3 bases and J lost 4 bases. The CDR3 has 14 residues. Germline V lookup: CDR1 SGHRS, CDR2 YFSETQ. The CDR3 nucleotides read TGCGCCAGCAGCTCCCAGGGGGTCGCCACTGAAGCTTTCTTT. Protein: CASSSQGVATEAFF.

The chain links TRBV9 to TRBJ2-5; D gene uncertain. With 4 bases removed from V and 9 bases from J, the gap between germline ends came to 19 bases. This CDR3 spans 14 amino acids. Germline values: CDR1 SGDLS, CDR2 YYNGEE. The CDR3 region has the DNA TGTGCCAGCAGCACCACGTCGGACGCGTCGTCCCAGTACTTC. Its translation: CASSTTSDASSQYF. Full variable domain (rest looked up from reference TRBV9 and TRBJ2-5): DSGVTQTPKHLITATGQRVTLRCSPRSGDLSVYWYQQSLDQGLQFLIQYYNGEERAKGNILERFSAQQFPDLHSELNLSSLELGDSALYFCASSTTSDASSQYFGPGTRLLVL.

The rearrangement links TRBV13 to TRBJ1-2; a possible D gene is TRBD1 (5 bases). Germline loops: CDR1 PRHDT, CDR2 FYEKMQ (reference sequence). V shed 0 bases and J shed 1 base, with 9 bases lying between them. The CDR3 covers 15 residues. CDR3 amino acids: CASSLGGVGNYGYTF. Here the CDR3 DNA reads TGTGCCAGCAGCTTAGGAGGGGTTGGTAACTATGGCTACACCTTC.

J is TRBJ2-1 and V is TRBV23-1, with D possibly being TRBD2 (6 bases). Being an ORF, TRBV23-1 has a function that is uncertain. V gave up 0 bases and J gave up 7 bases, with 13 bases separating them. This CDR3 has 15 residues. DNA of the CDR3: TGCGCCAGCAGTCAATCGAGACCCGCGGGGAATGAGCAGTTCTTC. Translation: CASSQSRPAGNEQFF.

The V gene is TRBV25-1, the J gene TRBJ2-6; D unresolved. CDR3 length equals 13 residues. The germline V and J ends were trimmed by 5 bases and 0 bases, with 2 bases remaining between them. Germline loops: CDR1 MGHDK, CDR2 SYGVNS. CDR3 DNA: TGTGCCAGCAGTTACTCTGGGGCCAACGTCCTGACTTTC. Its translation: CASSYSGANVLTF.

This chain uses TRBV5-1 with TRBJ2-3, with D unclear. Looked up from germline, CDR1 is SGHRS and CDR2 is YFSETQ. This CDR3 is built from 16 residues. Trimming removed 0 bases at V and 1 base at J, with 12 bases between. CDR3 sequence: CASSLAGYGGTDTQYF. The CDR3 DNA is TGCGCCAGCAGCTTGGCTGGGTATGGCGGCACAGATACGCAGTATTTT.

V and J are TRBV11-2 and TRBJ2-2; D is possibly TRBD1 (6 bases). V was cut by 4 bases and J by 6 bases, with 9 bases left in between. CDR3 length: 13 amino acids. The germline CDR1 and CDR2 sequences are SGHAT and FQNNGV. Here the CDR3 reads CASSSNRAGELFF. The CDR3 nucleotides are TGTGCCAGCAGCTCAAACAGGGCCGGGGAGCTGTTTTTT.

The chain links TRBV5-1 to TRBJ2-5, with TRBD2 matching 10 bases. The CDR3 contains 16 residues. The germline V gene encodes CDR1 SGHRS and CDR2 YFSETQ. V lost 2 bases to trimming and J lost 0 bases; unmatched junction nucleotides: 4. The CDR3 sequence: CASSFGLADNQETQYF. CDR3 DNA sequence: TGCGCCAGCAGCTTCGGACTAGCGGACAACCAAGAGACCCAGTACTTC.

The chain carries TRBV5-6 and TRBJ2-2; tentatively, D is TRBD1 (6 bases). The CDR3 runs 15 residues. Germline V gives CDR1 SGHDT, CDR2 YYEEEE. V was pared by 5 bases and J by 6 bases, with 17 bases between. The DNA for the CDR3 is TGTGCCAGCAGATCGACAGGTGGGGACGCCGGGGAGCTGTTTTTT. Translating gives CASRSTGGDAGELFF.

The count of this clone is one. CDR3 loop: CASSVVGGSGYEQYF. The CDR3 DNA reads TGTGCCAGCAGCGTAGTAGGCGGGAGTGGGTACGAGCAGTACTTC. This chain links TRBV9 with TRBJ2-7, with 7 bases identical to TRBD2. CDR1 is SGDLS and CDR2 is YYNGEE in the germline V gene. The trim removed 0 bases at V and 4 bases at J, leaving 7 bases unmatched. CDR3 size: 15 residues.

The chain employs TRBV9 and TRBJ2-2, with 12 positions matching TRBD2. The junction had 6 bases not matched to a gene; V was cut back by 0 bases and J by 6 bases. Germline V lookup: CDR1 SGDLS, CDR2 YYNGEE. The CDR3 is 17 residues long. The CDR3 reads CASSVGPGTSGPGELFF. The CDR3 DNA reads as TGTGCCAGCAGCGTAGGTCCCGGGACTAGCGGGCCCGGGGAGCTGTTTTTT.

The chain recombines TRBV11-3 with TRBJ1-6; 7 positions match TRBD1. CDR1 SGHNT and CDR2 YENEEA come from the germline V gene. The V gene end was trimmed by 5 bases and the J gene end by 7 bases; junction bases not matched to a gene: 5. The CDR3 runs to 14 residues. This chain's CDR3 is CASSADRENSPLHF. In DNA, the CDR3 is TGTGCCAGCAGCGCAGACAGGGAGAATTCACCCCTCCACTTT.

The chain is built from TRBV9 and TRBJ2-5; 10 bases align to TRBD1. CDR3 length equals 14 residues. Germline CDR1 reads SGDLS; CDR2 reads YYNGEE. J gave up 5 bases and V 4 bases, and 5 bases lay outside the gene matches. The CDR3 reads CASSLWGQGETQYF. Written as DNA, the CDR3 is TGTGCCAGCAGCCTATGGGGACAGGGGGAGACCCAGTACTTC.

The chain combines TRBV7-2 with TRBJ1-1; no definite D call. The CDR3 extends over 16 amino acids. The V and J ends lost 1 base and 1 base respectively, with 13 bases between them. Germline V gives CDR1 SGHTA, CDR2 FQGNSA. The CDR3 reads CASSLVGGVGNTEAFF. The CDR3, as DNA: TGTGCCAGCAGCTTAGTAGGTGGGGTAGGGAACACTGAAGCTTTCTTT.

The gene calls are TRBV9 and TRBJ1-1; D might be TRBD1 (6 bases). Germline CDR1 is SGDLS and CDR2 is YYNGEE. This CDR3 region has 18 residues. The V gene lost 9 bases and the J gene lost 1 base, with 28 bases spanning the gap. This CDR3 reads CAIEAPGGASGGNTEAFF. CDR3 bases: TGTGCCATCGAGGCACCTGGGGGCGCGAGCGGAGGGAACACTGAAGCTTTCTTT. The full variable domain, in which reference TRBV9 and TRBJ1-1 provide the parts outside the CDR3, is DSGVTQTPKHLITATGQRVTLRCSPRSGDLSVYWYQQSLDQGLQFLIQYYNGEERAKGNILERFSAQQFPDLHSELNLSSLELGDSALYFCAIEAPGGASGGNTEAFFGQGTRLTVV.

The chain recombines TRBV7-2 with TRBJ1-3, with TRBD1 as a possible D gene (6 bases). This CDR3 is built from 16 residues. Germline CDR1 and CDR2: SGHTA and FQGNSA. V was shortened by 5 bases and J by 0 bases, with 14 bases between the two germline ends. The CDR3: CASSQGHGNSGNTIYF. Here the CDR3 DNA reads TGTGCCAGCAGCCAGGGACATGGGAACTCTGGAAACACCATATATTTT. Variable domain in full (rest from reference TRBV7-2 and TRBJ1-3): GAGVSQSPSNKVTEKGKDVELRCDPISGHTALYWYRQSLGQGLEFLIYFQGNSAPDKSGLPSDRFSAERTGGSVSTLTIQRTQQEDSAVYLCASSQGHGNSGNTIYFGEGSWLTVV.